This record looks at one T cell receptor (beta chain) sequence and its context. The antigen this receptor binds is unknown. No base qualities exist here, and no much larger clone lies one base off it. The sample holds other DNA sequences that translate to the same CDR3. The source of the sample is a study of shared clonotypes between healthy human individuals (dated by TCRdb to 2020 to 2022). Broadly, across the study: A few men and a couple of women, aged 18 to 49 years, made up the cohort. Per donor, three plates each were used for CD4 naive and CD4 memory, two for CD8 naive, and one for CD8 memory. The study deeply sequenced blood TCR repertoires of roughly five healthy adults to estimate repertoire size and the extent of clonotype sharing between individuals. Leukapheresis yielded between about 0.94 and 8.9 billion PBMCs per donor. To increase sequencing depth and limit assay-specific biases, different laboratories used diverse techniques to prepare libraries and sequence TCR repertoires.

Overall study results and their limits: Estimated clonotype richness was generally larger for naive than for memory subsets. Sampling was limited to blood, and TCR repertoires in tissue likely differ from TCR repertoires in blood. Clonotypes shared by all four sorted-subset donors showed higher generation probabilities than non-shared clonotypes. Pairwise subsampling indicated that sequencing depth was expected to affect the degree of clonotype sharing among donors. Across several donors, about 5% of naive CD4, approximately 4% of naive CD8, under 2.5% of memory CD4, and roughly 0.4% of memory CD8 clonotypes were shared. The genetic and exposure-history diversity represented was limited by the small number of donors. Incomplete sequencing was indicated by rarefaction of sorted-subset datasets, despite the large sequencing depth.

For the CD8 naive samples, CD45RO-negative cells were positively selected for CCR7, yielding a CD45RA+CCR7+ population from which TemRA cells were excluded. The donors were healthy, HIV-negative adults who had no recently reported acute infections or vaccinations. Every donor was a Caucasian adult residing in Nashville, Tennessee, USA. Blood was obtained by leukapheresis, after which PBMCs were separated by Ficoll-Histopaque density gradient centrifugation and cryopreserved in liquid nitrogen vapor phase. Analytical flow cytometry was used to check the purity and quantity of each magnetically sorted T cell population. From each sorted fraction, genomic DNA was isolated and quantified by UV absorbance on a Nanodrop 2000c. Using the deep immunoSEQ assay, TCR CDR3 regions were amplified from genomic DNA by multiplex PCR. Extracted genomic DNA from each cell subset was spread evenly across all wells of several immunoSEQ 96-well plates, with each plate serving as a replicate. For sorted subsets, 150 to 200 ng genomic DNA, equal to about 30,000 T cell genomes, was loaded into each replicate PCR. The purified libraries were quantified using a Qubit 3.0 fluorometer, sized with a Bioanalyzer 2100, and then quantified again using the KAPA Library Quantification kit. Every immunoSEQ 96-well plate was sequenced on a dedicated single-read 150-cycle Illumina NextSeq 550 flow cell. The paper's data handling went like this. Because the immunoSEQ output held only junctional sequences and lacked quality scores, the filtering could not match the filtering applied to full-length reads. Sequences were annotated with PyIR, a Python wrapper for IgBLAST v1.9, and V/J genes and CDR3 were assigned using IMGT germline references. Reads were removed for weak V/J assignments (E-value above 1e-6), missing CDR3, stop codons, out-of-frame junctions, or ambiguous translated residues. V3J clonotypes were defined as sequences sharing an identical inferred V gene, J gene, and CDR3 amino acid sequence. Percentage overlap between repertoires was computed as shared unique clonotypes divided by the size of the smaller repertoire. Repertoire richness was assessed with RTK rarefaction, the Chao1 estimator, and Recon v2.1 estimates of unobserved clonotypes. Generation probabilities were computed with OLGA for all TCRbeta clonotypes obtained by the gDNA method from several donors. This is the immuneACCESS table as TCRdb keeps it, with only in-frame sequences that have V and J called. A part of the clones is gone; compared with another copy, unresolved V genes explain less than half, and the rest is unexplained. V and J calls and clone size are as listed in that table; D and trimming were resolved from the DNA. The sample includes over 2,000,000 clones, with roughly 93% observed a single time. Under 2% of the sample lies in the top ten.

The CDR3 runs 14 amino acids, cysteine and phenylalanine included. The entry retains the CDR3 DNA only, 42 bases that are in frame from base 1. Clipping removes 1 base from V and 2 bases from J, with 0 as the unmatched junction base count. Via the germline V gene, CDR1 is SGHVS and CDR2 FNYEAQ. This clonotype was obtained from a man aged 18 to 29 in good health. Some clones in this sample may be carry-over from other donors' samples. The sequenced sample was naive CD8+ T cells from PBMCs. This sample's cell subset or site label indicates: CD45RA+CCR7+. Recombination connected TRBV7-6 to TRBJ2-7; 9 junctional bases match TRBD1. Here the CDR3 is given as CASSLGQGAYEQYF. The sequenced DNA is TGTGCCAGCAGCTTAGGACAGGGGGCCTACGAGCAGTACTTC.